Following are 21 T cell receptor beta chains from one sample sequenced in a study of T cell changes during pregnancy in multiple sclerosis (dated by TCRdb to the late 2010s). Library preparation employed the immunoSEQ multiplex PCR assay. The table was pulled from immuneACCESS by TCRdb, which kept in-frame rearrangements only. Such tables lose some clones; where checked, under half of the loss comes from unresolved V genes, and the rest has no known cause. This sample holds fewer than 75,000 clones; 85% to 95% were observed only once. The ten top clones hold around 3.5% of the sample. The material sequenced was peripheral blood, taken after pregnancy. These receptors were collected from a female donor in good health, enrolled as a control in a pregnancy study.

The gene calls are TRBV4-2 and TRBJ2-3; 7 positions agree with TRBD2. J lost 5 bases, V lost 4 bases, and 12 bases had no gene match. Germline V CDR1 and CDR2: LGHNA, YNFKEQ. The CDR3 is 16 residues long. The CDR3 region has the DNA TGTGCCAGCAGCCTCAGCGGGCCTAGCGGTGGAGATACGCAGTATTTT. It is translated as CASSLSGPSGGDTQYF.

The chain joins TRBV4-3 to TRBJ2-3; a weak D match, TRBD2 (6 bases). Germline V lookup: CDR1 LGHNA, CDR2 YSLEER. V dropped 4 bases and J dropped 5 bases, with 13 bases sitting between them. The CDR3 consists of 14 residues. The CDR3 region is CASSRRRDGDTQYF. The CDR3 region has the DNA TGCGCCAGCAGCCGAAGGCGGGATGGAGATACGCAGTATTTT.

The chain employs TRBV5-1 and TRBJ1-1, with TRBD1 as a possible D gene (5 bases). The CDR3 is 15 residues long. The ends were cut back, 0 bases at V and 4 bases at J, with 13 bases in the middle. The germline V gene has CDR1 SGHRS and CDR2 YFSETQ. DNA for the CDR3: TGCGCCAGCAGCTTGGTTGGCAGGGTGGGCACTGAAGCTTTCTTT. This translates into CASSLVGRVGTEAFF.

This rearrangement joins TRBV19 to TRBJ1-2; 10 bases fit TRBD1. Germline values: CDR1 LNHDA, CDR2 SQIVND (reference sequence). CDR3 length equals 14 residues. V shed 6 bases and J 2 bases; nucleotides not matched to a gene: 3. Here the CDR3 reads CASSGTGANYGYTF. In DNA, the CDR3 is TGTGCCAGTAGCGGGACAGGGGCAAACTATGGCTACACCTTC. The whole variable domain, remainder taken from reference TRBV19 and TRBJ1-2, is DGGITQSPKYLFRKEGQNVTLSCEQNLNHDAMYWYRQDPGQGLRLIYYSQIVNDFQKGDIAEGYSVSREKKESFPLTVTSAQKNPTAFYLCASSGTGANYGYTFGSGTRLTVV.

The chain joins TRBV7-2 to TRBJ2-1; 8 bases map to TRBD2. The CDR3 length is 15 residues. Per the germline V gene, CDR1 is SGHTA and CDR2 is FQGNSA. V lost 5 bases, J lost 2 bases, and 5 bases stayed unmatched. The chain's CDR3 is CASSPGLAPYNEQFF. As DNA, the CDR3 is TGTGCCAGCAGCCCAGGACTAGCTCCCTACAATGAGCAGTTCTTC.

V and J are TRBV5-4 and TRBJ2-1; D perhaps matches TRBD2 (5 bases). The CDR3 is 16 residues long. Germline V gene lookup returns CDR1 SGHNT and CDR2 YYREEE (reference sequence). The V and J ends lost 1 base and 4 bases respectively, with 15 bases between them. CDR3 in amino acids: CASSLNRGRDYNEQFF. The CDR3 nucleotides are TGTGCCAGCAGCTTGAATAGAGGGAGAGATTACAATGAGCAGTTCTTC.

The chain employs TRBV6-1 and TRBJ1-5, with 8 bases fitting TRBD1. The CDR3 is 17 residues long. Trimming at V came to 4 bases and at J to 3 bases, leaving 11 bases not matched to a gene. In germline, CDR1 is MNHNS, CDR2 SASEGT. CDR3 residues: CASSALWDRRSNQPQHF. The CDR3 nucleotides are TGTGCCAGCAGTGCGCTCTGGGACAGGCGCTCCAATCAGCCCCAGCATTTT.

The chain is built from TRBV7-8 and TRBJ2-2; 8 bases map to TRBD2. The V segment lost 0 bases and the J segment 1 base; nucleotides outside the gene matches: 4. There are 17 residues in the CDR3. Per germline, CDR1 SGHVS and CDR2 FQNEAQ. Here the CDR3 DNA reads TGTGCCAGCAGCTTAGCGCGGCTAGCGGGGAACACCGGGGAGCTGTTTTTT. Its protein is CASSLARLAGNTGELFF.

This clone appeared once. This sequence joins TRBV27 and TRBJ2-1, with unresolved D. The germline gives CDR1 MNHEY, CDR2 SMNVEV (reference sequence). V shed 1 base and J shed 0 bases, with 16 bases lying between them. The length of the CDR3 is 18 residues. The CDR3 loop is CASSLFWHLSSSYNEQFF. DNA of the CDR3: TGTGCCAGCAGTTTATTTTGGCATCTCTCTAGCTCCTACAATGAGCAGTTCTTC.

V gene TRBV18 combines with J gene TRBJ2-1, with 7 bases lining up with TRBD2. In germline, CDR1 is KGHSH, CDR2 LQKENI. V was pared by 3 bases and J by 5 bases, with 4 bases of the junction left unmatched. CDR3 length equals 14 residues. CDR3 amino acids: CASSPRAGDNEQFF. CDR3 sequence (DNA): TGTGCCAGCTCACCCAGGGCGGGAGACAATGAGCAGTTCTTC.

J is TRBJ1-2 and V is TRBV7-9; 7 positions agree with TRBD1. V lost 1 base and J lost 3; bases outside the gene matches: 14. The CDR3 consists of 18 residues. CDR1 SEHNR and CDR2 FQNEAQ come from the germline V gene (reference sequence). The CDR3 DNA is TGTGCCAGCAGCTTAGATGTACGCAGGGGGGTTTTAGACTATGGCTACACCTTC. This translates into CASSLDVRRGVLDYGYTF.

The chain links TRBV19 to TRBJ2-1, with 7 bases identical to TRBD1. The germline CDR1 and CDR2 sequences are LNHDA and SQIVND (reference sequence). The trim removed 3 bases at V and 5 bases at J, leaving 7 bases unmatched. This CDR3 is 15 amino acids long. The CDR3 DNA is TGTGCCAGTAGTATTGGGCAGGGGGTCCACAATGAGCAGTTCTTC. Residues: CASSIGQGVHNEQFF.

The chain combines TRBV28 with TRBJ2-1; 14 bases line up with TRBD2. V was clipped by 3 bases and J by 15 bases; unmatched bases: 10. The CDR3 covers 15 residues. CDR1 MDHEN and CDR2 SYDVKM come from the germline V gene. CDR3 amino acids: CASSLGLAGAGRRFF. CDR3 coding DNA: TGTGCCAGCAGTTTGGGACTAGCGGGAGCCGGGAGGCGGTTCTTC.

V is TRBV10-2 and J is TRBJ2-7; 7 bases fit TRBD1. Germline-derived CDR1 and CDR2 are WSHSY and SAAADI. V lost 7 bases and J lost 4; bases outside the gene matches: 7. The CDR3 is 13 amino acids. CDR3 in amino acids: CASNEGAQYEQYF. Written as DNA, the CDR3 is TGCGCCAGCAACGAGGGGGCGCAGTACGAGCAGTACTTC.

The chain recombines TRBV6-5 with TRBJ2-7; 8 bases line up with TRBD2. The germline gives CDR1 MNHEY, CDR2 SVGAGI. The CDR3 contains 14 residues. Trimming removed 5 bases from V and 0 bases from J; junction bases left unmatched: 3. The CDR3 nucleotides are TGTGCCAGCAGTAGAAGCGGGAGCTCCTACGAGCAGTACTTC. Amino acids: CASSRSGSSYEQYF.

This clone came up once. The chain combines TRBV29-1 with TRBJ2-7, with a tentative D call TRBD2 (6 bases). Germline V gene sequence: CDR1 SQVTM, CDR2 ANQGSEA. This CDR3 is built from 11 residues. Trimming cost V 6 bases and J 3 bases, with 9 bases left between them. DNA for the CDR3: TGCAGCGTGGGGACTTTCTACGAGCAGTACTTC. Translated, it gives CSVGTFYEQYF.

The chain uses TRBV28 and TRBJ2-5, with 7 bases lining up with TRBD2. In germline, CDR1 is MDHEN, CDR2 SYDVKM. CDR3 length: 16 amino acids. V was clipped by 6 bases and J by 2 bases; unmatched bases: 12. CDR3 sequence (DNA): TGTGCCAGCAGCCCTCGGGGAGGGCCAGGACAAGAGACCCAGTACTTC. Translation gives CASSPRGGPGQETQYF.

V gene TRBV29-1 combines with J gene TRBJ1-2, with 7 bases identical to TRBD1. Germline lookup yields CDR1 SQVTM and CDR2 ANQGSEA. Trimming took 6 bases from V and 3 from J; bases not matched to a gene: 13. The CDR3 runs 15 residues. The CDR3, as DNA: TGCAGCGTCGTGGGACAGACGAAACCCCACTATGGCTACACCTTC. This encodes CSVVGQTKPHYGYTF. Full variable domain (outside the CDR3, taken from reference TRBV29-1 and TRBJ1-2): SAVISQKPSRDICQRGTSLTIQCQVDSQVTMMFWYRQQPGQSLTLIATANQGSEATYESGFVIDKFPISRPNLTFSTLTVSNMSPEDSSIYLCSVVGQTKPHYGYTFGSGTRLTVV.

The chain combines TRBV15 with TRBJ2-1; TRBD2 matches 16 bases. The CDR3 is 22 amino acids. The V gene's germline CDR1 is LNHNV and CDR2 YYDKDF (reference sequence). Trimming at V came to 5 bases and at J to 2 bases, leaving 18 bases not matched to a gene. The CDR3 region is CATSARSRQTGTSGRAYNEQFF. The CDR3 region has the DNA TGTGCCACCAGCGCTCGCTCCAGACAGACCGGGACTAGCGGGAGGGCCTACAATGAGCAGTTCTTC.

CDR3 sequence: CASSHDLIQGGDGYTF. In DNA, the CDR3 is TGCGCCAGCAGCCACGATCTTATACAGGGGGGGGATGGCTACACCTTC. The V and J genes are TRBV5-1 and TRBJ1-2, with TRBD1 matching over 8 bases. The CDR3 is 16 amino acids. Germline CDR1 and CDR2: SGHRS and YFSETQ. Trimming at V came to 4 bases and at J to 6 bases, leaving 14 bases not matched to a gene.

The chain's CDR3 is CSVGLGGTYEQYF. In DNA, the CDR3 is TGCAGCGTTGGACTCGGGGGTACCTACGAGCAGTACTTC. The chain combines TRBV29-1 with TRBJ2-7, with D possibly TRBD2 on 6 matching bases. There are 13 residues in the CDR3. V was shortened by 4 bases and J by 2 bases, with 12 bases between the two germline ends. CDR1 is SQVTM and CDR2 is ANQGSEA in the germline V gene.